This T cell receptor beta chain was profiled in a study of cytomegalovirus exposure and HLA in healthy donors. V lost 1 base, J lost 3 bases, and 7 bases stayed unmatched. The CDR3 loop spans 16 amino acids. Germline CDR1 and CDR2: SGHDN and FVKESK. It was with 60 Vbeta and 13 Jbeta primers that the PCR ran. The repertoire was sequenced with immunoSEQ multiplex PCR; TCRdb's copy has only in-frame clones and lacks some. The sample yields roughly 120,000 clones, over 60% seen once. The TCR sequence derives from a woman in her 30s in good health and CMV-seronegative. The sample consisted of PBMCs. V is TRBV14 and J is TRBJ2-7; 9 bases map to TRBD2. Here the CDR3 DNA reads TGTGCCAGCAGCCAAGGTGCTAGCGGGACACACTACGAGCAGTACTTC. This translates into CASSQGASGTHYEQYF.